These 5 T cell receptor beta chains share one sample of origin, sequenced in a study of Tregs in tolerant kidney transplant recipients. Measured with immunoSEQ multiplex PCR; TCRdb has only the in-frame clones, and not every one. The sample includes more than 75,000 clones, 93% of them seen just once. This specimen consisted of CD4+ T cells from blood, obtained before the transplant. These TCRs come from a human donor who received a combined kidney and bone marrow transplant.

J is TRBJ2-5 and V is TRBV19; D remains unclear. With 0 bases removed from V and 2 bases from J, the gap between germline ends came to 4 bases. The CDR3 totals 13 residues. Germline V gene lookup returns CDR1 LNHDA and CDR2 SQIVND (reference sequence). CDR3 nucleotide sequence: TGTGCCAGTAGTATAGATCGGCAAGAGACCCAGTACTTC. Translating it yields CASSIDRQETQYF.

The rearrangement links TRBV18 to TRBJ2-3; D uncertain. Germline V lookup: CDR1 KGHSH, CDR2 LQKENI. The CDR3 sequence is 17 residues long. The ends were cut back, 5 bases at V and 6 bases at J, with 24 bases in the middle. The chain's CDR3 is CASSTFPSGRSSDTQYF. CDR3 DNA: TGTGCCAGCTCAACATTCCCCTCAGGTCGGTCGTCGGATACGCAGTATTTT.

CDR3: CASGLVQGAEAFF. The CDR3 nucleotides are TGTGCTAGTGGTTTGGTACAGGGGGCTGAAGCTTTCTTT. This chain connects TRBV12-5 to TRBJ1-1; 8 bases agree with TRBD1. The germline gives CDR1 LGHNT, CDR2 FRNRAP. The CDR3 sequence is 13 residues long. The ends lost 0 bases at V and 6 bases at J; junction bases unmatched: 0.

The chain couples TRBV7-2 to TRBJ2-7; 10 nucleotides match TRBD1. The V gene end was trimmed by 5 bases and the J gene end by 6 bases; junction bases not matched to a gene: 10. The CDR3 totals 15 residues. CDR1 is SGHTA, CDR2 FQGNSA, per germline. CDR3 sequence (DNA): TGTGCCAGCAGCACCCGGACAGGGGGTTACCTCGAGCAGTACTTC. It specifies CASSTRTGGYLEQYF.

The chain joins TRBV20-1 to TRBJ2-7; no firm D call. This CDR3 comprises 10 residues. V lost 5 bases and J lost 5, with 7 bases in between. In germline, CDR1 is DFQATT, CDR2 SNEGSKA (reference sequence). The CDR3 DNA is TGCAGTGCTGTCTATAACGAGCAGTACTTC. Amino acid sequence: CSAVYNEQYF.